This T cell receptor beta chain appears in the sequencing data of a study of blood T cell repertoires in COVID-19. Germline CDR1 reads ENHRY; CDR2 reads SYGVKD. The CDR3 totals 13 residues. Trimming left V 4 bases short and J 5 bases short, with 11 bases between. The assay was immunoSEQ multiplex PCR, and TCRdb's table has in-frame clones only and misses some. The sample includes 200,000 to 250,000 clones, 85% seen only once; the top ten take approximately 8.6%. Participant-given clinical history determined each cohort assignment. The count of this clone is one. The sample consisted of PBMCs or T cells enriched from blood (not recorded which). The clonotype was recovered from a woman aged 45-59 years with acute COVID-19. V is TRBV10-3 and J is TRBJ1-1; possibly TRBD1 for D (6 bases). The CDR3 loop reads CAISGYRVTEAFF. CDR3 nucleotide sequence: TGTGCCATCAGTGGATACAGGGTTACTGAAGCTTTCTTT.